Shown below are 5 T cell receptor beta chains from a single sample sequenced in a study of blood T cell repertoires in COVID-19. The method was immunoSEQ multiplex PCR; TCRdb's version includes in-frame clones alone and lacks a portion of them. The sample holds around 180,000 clones; 80% to 90% are singletons and the top ten take 20% to 25%. Sequencing used peripheral blood. The receptors come from a man between 65 and 85 years old with active or convalescent COVID-19.

V is TRBV9 and J is TRBJ2-1; 10 nucleotides align to TRBD2. CDR1 is SGDLS, CDR2 YYNGEE, per germline. The CDR3 covers 16 residues. V dropped 4 bases and J dropped 9; count of bases not matched to a gene: 13. In nucleotides, the CDR3 is TGTGCCAGCAGCCTCGGGGTAGCGGGGGGCCAGGGTGAGCAGTTCTTC. The encoded protein is CASSLGVAGGQGEQFF.

The chain recombines TRBV9 with TRBJ2-3; 8 positions match TRBD2. The junction had 7 bases not matched to a gene; V was cut back by 1 base and J by 6 bases. Per the germline V gene, CDR1 is SGDLS and CDR2 is YYNGEE. The CDR3 totals 15 residues. CDR3 bases: TGTGCCAGCAGCGTAACCAGCGGGGGATGGGATACGCAGTATTTT. Protein sequence: CASSVTSGGWDTQYF. Variable domain in full (rest from reference TRBV9 and TRBJ2-3): DSGVTQTPKHLITATGQRVTLRCSPRSGDLSVYWYQQSLDQGLQFLIQYYNGEERAKGNILERFSAQQFPDLHSELNLSSLELGDSALYFCASSVTSGGWDTQYFGPGTRLTVL.

This chain uses TRBV6-6 with TRBJ2-4, with D tentatively TRBD1 (6 bases). This CDR3 has 18 amino acids. Per the germline V gene, CDR1 is MNHNY and CDR2 is SVGAGI (reference sequence). Trimming left V 5 bases short and J 0 bases short, with 20 bases between. The CDR3 here is CASSRDQATGLAKNIQYF. CDR3 nucleotides: TGTGCCAGCAGTCGAGACCAGGCGACAGGTTTAGCCAAAAACATTCAGTACTTC.

This chain's CDR3 is CASSQDRDQPQHF. As DNA, the CDR3 is TGTGCCAGCAGCCAAGATCGGGATCAGCCCCAGCATTTT. This rearrangement joins TRBV3-1 (or the pseudogene TRBV3-2) to TRBJ1-5; D is unclear. The CDR3 covers 13 residues. Trimming pared 0 bases from V and 5 bases from J, leaving 5 bases between. CDR1 and CDR2 from the germline V gene are LGHDT and YNNKEL (reference sequence).

The table lists this clone with a few counts. This rearrangement joins TRBV10-2 to TRBJ1-6, with 12 positions matching TRBD1. J was trimmed by 0 bases and V by 6 bases; bases with no gene match: 3. This CDR3 spans 17 amino acids. The germline CDR1 and CDR2 sequences are WSHSY and SAAADI. The CDR3 here is CASRGQGASSYNSPLHF. CDR3 sequence (DNA): TGCGCCAGCAGGGGACAGGGGGCCAGCTCCTATAATTCACCCCTCCACTTT.